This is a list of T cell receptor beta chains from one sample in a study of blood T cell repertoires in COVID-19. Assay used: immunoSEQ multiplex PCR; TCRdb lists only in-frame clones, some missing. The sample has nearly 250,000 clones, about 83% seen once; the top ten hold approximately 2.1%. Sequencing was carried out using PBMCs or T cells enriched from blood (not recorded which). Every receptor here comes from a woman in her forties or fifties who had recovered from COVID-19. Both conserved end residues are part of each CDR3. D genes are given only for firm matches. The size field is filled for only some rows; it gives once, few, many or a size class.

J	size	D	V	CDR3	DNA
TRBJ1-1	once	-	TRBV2	CASSEALFRGGTEAFF	TGTGCCAGCAGTGAAGCGCTTTTTCGGGGAGGGACTGAAGCTTTCTTT
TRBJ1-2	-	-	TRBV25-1	CASSEAFYGYTF	TGTGCCAGCAGTGAGGCTTTTTATGGCTACACCTTC
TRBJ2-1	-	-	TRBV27	CASSLLPRSYNEQFF	TGTGCCAGCAGTTTATTGCCCCGGAGCTACAATGAGCAGTTCTTC
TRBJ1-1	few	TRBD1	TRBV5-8	CASIIGQGARTEAFF	TGTGCCAGCATAATAGGACAGGGGGCGAGGACTGAAGCTTTCTTT
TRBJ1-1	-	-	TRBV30	CAWSWGSKNTEAFF	TGTGCCTGGAGTTGGGGCAGTAAGAACACTGAAGCTTTCTTT
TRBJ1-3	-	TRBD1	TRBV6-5	CASSYGTARSNTIYF	TGTGCCAGCAGTTACGGGACAGCTCGATCAAACACCATATATTTT
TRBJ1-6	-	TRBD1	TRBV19	CASSEGTGGISPLHF	TGTGCCAGTAGCGAGGGGACAGGGGGCATTTCACCCCTCCACTTT
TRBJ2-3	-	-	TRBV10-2	CASSEPGMTDTQYF	TGCGCCAGCAGTGAGCCCGGGATGACAGATACGCAGTATTTT
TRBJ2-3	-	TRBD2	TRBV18	CASSKLAGSTDTQYF	TGTGCCAGCTCAAAGCTAGCGGGGAGCACAGATACGCAGTATTTT
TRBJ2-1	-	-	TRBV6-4	CASSDSGLDEQFF	TGTGCCAGCAGTGACTCCGGACTTGATGAGCAGTTCTTC
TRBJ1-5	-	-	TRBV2	CASTTGSKSNQPQHF	TGTGCCAGCACCACAGGGAGTAAGAGCAATCAGCCCCAGCATTTT
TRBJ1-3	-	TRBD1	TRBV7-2	CASSLDRGPGNTIYF	TGTGCCAGCAGCCTCGACAGGGGCCCTGGAAACACCATATATTTT
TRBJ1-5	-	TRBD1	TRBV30	CASGTGGSQPQHF	TGTGCCTCCGGGACAGGGGGATCTCAGCCCCAGCATTTT
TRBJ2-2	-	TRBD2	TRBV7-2	CASSFLAGEVGELFF	TGTGCCAGCAGCTTCTTAGCGGGAGAAGTCGGGGAGCTGTTTTTT
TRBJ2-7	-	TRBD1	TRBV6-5	CASRPRTGGGEQYF	TGTGCCAGCAGACCCCGGACAGGGGGCGGAGAGCAGTACTTC
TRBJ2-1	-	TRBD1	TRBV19	CASSELQGARNEQFF	TGTGCCAGTAGCGAACTACAGGGGGCGCGGAATGAGCAGTTCTTC
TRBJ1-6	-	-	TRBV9	CASSVRQYNSPLHF	TGTGCCAGCAGCGTGCGACAGTATAATTCACCCCTCCACTTT
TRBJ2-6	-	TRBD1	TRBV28	CASSYTGQFLSGANVLTF	TGTGCCAGCAGTTATACGGGACAGTTCCTCTCTGGGGCCAACGTCCTGACTTTC
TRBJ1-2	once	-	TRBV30	CAWSLNYGYTF	TGTGCCTGGAGTCTTAACTATGGCTACACCTTC
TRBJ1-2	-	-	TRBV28	CASSRLANYGYTF	TGTGCCAGCAGTCGGTTAGCTAACTATGGCTACACCTTC
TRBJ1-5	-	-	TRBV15	CATSRDRSPKNDQPQHF	TGTGCCACCAGCAGAGATCGGTCGCCGAAAAATGATCAGCCCCAGCATTTT
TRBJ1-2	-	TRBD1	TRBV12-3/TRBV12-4	CASRKTGVYGYTF	TGTGCCAGCAGAAAAACAGGGGTTTATGGCTACACCTTC
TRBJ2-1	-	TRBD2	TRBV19	CASSATSGRRNEQFF	TGTGCCAGTAGTGCGACTAGCGGGAGGCGGAATGAGCAGTTCTTC
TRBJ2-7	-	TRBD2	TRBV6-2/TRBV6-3	CASSYSPTSGNYEQYF	TGTGCCAGCAGTTACTCCCCGACTAGCGGGAATTACGAGCAGTACTTC
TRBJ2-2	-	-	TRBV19	CATSTRTPGLTGELFF	TGTGCCACCAGTACGAGGACACCAGGCCTCACCGGGGAGCTGTTTTTT
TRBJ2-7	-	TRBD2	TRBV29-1	CSVEVLSGRAYEQYF	TGCAGCGTTGAGGTGCTTAGCGGGAGGGCCTACGAGCAGTACTTC
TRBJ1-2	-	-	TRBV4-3	CASSQDAGLGYTF	TGCGCCAGCAGCCAAGATGCAGGGCTTGGCTACACCTTC
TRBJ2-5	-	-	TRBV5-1	CASSAGGQRETQYF	TGCGCCAGCAGCGCCGGCGGACAACGGGAGACCCAGTACTTC
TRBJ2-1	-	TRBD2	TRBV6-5	CASSYNPSGYNEQFF	TGTGCCAGCAGTTACAATCCTAGCGGCTACAATGAGCAGTTCTTC
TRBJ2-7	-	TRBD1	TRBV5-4	CASSPGQGDNHEQYF	TGTGCCAGCAGCCCGGGACAGGGAGATAATCACGAGCAGTACTTC
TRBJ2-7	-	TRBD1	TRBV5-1	CASSLGTGHSYEQYF	TGCGCCAGCAGCTTGGGGACAGGGCACTCCTACGAGCAGTACTTC
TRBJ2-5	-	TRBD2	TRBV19	CASSIGIGLAVQETQYF	TGTGCCAGTAGTATAGGGATAGGACTAGCGGTTCAAGAGACCCAGTACTTC
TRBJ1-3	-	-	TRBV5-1	CASSLDRALGNTIYF	TGCGCCAGCAGCTTGGACAGGGCCCTCGGAAACACCATATATTTT
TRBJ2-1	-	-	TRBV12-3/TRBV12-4	CATRTDYNEQFF	TGTGCCACCAGGACAGACTACAATGAGCAGTTCTTC
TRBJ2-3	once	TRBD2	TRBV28	CASSPGTSGSADTQYF	TGTGCCAGCAGTCCGGGGACTAGCGGGAGTGCAGATACGCAGTATTTT
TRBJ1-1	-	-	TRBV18	CASAAVEVHGTEAFF	TGTGCCAGCGCGGCGGTGGAAGTGCATGGCACTGAAGCTTTCTTT
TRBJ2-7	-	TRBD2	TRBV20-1	CSASPSGVGEQYF	TGCAGTGCTAGTCCTAGCGGGGTTGGCGAGCAGTACTTC
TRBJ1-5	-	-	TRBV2	CASSDEEVWQPQHF	TGTGCCAGCAGTGATGAGGAGGTCTGGCAGCCCCAGCATTTT
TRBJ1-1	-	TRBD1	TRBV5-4	CASSLQQGAKTEAFF	TGTGCCAGCAGCCTTCAACAGGGGGCGAAAACTGAAGCTTTCTTT
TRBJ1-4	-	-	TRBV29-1	CSVYTRGTNEKLFF	TGCAGCGTTTATACCCGAGGGACTAATGAAAAACTGTTTTTT
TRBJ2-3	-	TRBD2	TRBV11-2	CASGSGRASGTDTQYF	TGTGCCAGCGGAAGCGGGAGGGCCTCAGGCACAGATACGCAGTATTTT
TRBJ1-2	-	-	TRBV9	CASSPRAGNNYGYTF	TGTGCCAGCAGCCCCCGGGCGGGGAATAACTATGGCTACACCTTC
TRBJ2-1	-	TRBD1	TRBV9	CASSHKGTAYNEQFF	TGTGCCAGCAGCCACAAGGGGACAGCCTACAATGAGCAGTTCTTC
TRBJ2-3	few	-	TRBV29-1	CSVNTGFLTDTQYF	TGCAGCGTAAATACAGGTTTCCTCACAGATACGCAGTATTTT
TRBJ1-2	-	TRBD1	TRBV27	CASSLRGGQGLVLANYGYTF	TGTGCCAGCAGTTTAAGAGGGGGACAGGGACTCGTTTTGGCTAACTATGGCTACACCTTC
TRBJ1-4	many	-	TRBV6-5	CASSWSGATNEKLFF	TGTGCCAGCAGTTGGTCTGGAGCAACTAATGAAAAACTGTTTTTT
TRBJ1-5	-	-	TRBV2	CASRGLTGGVDQPQHF	TGTGCCAGCAGGGGTTTGACAGGTGGGGTCGATCAGCCCCAGCATTTT
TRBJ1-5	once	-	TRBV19	CASSIAGHTYSNQPQHF	TGTGCCAGTAGTATAGCTGGGCACACTTATAGCAATCAGCCCCAGCATTTT
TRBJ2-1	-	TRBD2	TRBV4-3	CASSPVGSGDFSSYNEQFF	TGCGCCAGCAGCCCCGTAGGAAGCGGGGACTTCAGCTCCTACAATGAGCAGTTCTTC
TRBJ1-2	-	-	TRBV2	CASTVGPTNLYGYTF	TGTGCCAGTACCGTGGGGCCTACCAACCTCTATGGCTACACCTTC
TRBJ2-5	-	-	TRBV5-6	CASSLAETQYF	TGTGCCAGCAGCTTGGCGGAGACCCAGTACTTC
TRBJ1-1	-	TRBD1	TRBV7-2	CASSLVGTGGLGTEAFF	TGTGCCAGCAGCTTAGTAGGGACAGGGGGCCTAGGGACTGAAGCTTTCTTT
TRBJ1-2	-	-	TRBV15	CATSRVSPGDVYGYTF	TGTGCCACCAGCAGAGTTTCGCCCGGAGACGTCTATGGCTACACCTTC
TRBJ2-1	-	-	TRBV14	CASRKIRPSGYNEQFF	TGTGCCAGCAGGAAGATCCGCCCCAGCGGTTACAATGAGCAGTTCTTC
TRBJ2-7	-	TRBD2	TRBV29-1	CSVEWGGAAPYEQYF	TGCAGCGTTGAATGGGGAGGGGCGGCCCCCTACGAGCAGTACTTC
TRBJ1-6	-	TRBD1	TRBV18	CASSPIEQGNSPLHF	TGTGCCAGCTCACCAATTGAACAGGGGAATTCACCCCTCCACTTT
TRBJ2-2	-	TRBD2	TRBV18	CASSELARTGELFF	TGTGCCAGCTCAGAACTAGCGCGTACCGGGGAGCTGTTTTTT